Sequencing of this T cell receptor beta chain was carried out in a study of T cell responses to AZD1222 COVID-19 vaccine. Overall study results and limits: The peak T cell response came first, and repertoires were sampled only after it. Regions 160-218 and 743-854 held dominance among vaccine-associated CD4 TCRs, which spanned spike.

Comments on this clone: Its target is not known.

Trimming removed 2 bases from V and 5 bases from J, with 12 bases in between. Germline V gene data show CDR1 as MDHEN and CDR2 as SYDVKM. The length of the CDR3 is 15 residues. Only in-frame clones appear in the TCRdb table, and some are missing; sequencing was by immunoSEQ multiplex PCR. The data contain nearly 80,000 clones, around 84% of them seen just once; the ten biggest clones take up roughly a fifth. The V and J genes are TRBV28 and TRBJ2-2; D possibly matches TRBD1 or TRBD2 (5 bases each). This clonotype was obtained from an adult in good health. Sequenced here: peripheral blood, sampled on day 0 of AZD1222 vaccination. The CDR3 region is CASSLEGPLTGELFF. The CDR3, as DNA: TGTGCCAGCAGTTTAGAGGGACCCCTTACCGGGGAGCTGTTTTTT. Full variable domain (rest looked up from reference TRBV28 and TRBJ2-2): DVKVTQSSRYLVKRTGEKVFLECVQDMDHENMFWYRQDPGLGLRLIYFSYDVKMKEKGDIPEGYSVSREKKERFSLILESASTNQTSMYLCASSLEGPLTGELFFGEGSRLTVL.